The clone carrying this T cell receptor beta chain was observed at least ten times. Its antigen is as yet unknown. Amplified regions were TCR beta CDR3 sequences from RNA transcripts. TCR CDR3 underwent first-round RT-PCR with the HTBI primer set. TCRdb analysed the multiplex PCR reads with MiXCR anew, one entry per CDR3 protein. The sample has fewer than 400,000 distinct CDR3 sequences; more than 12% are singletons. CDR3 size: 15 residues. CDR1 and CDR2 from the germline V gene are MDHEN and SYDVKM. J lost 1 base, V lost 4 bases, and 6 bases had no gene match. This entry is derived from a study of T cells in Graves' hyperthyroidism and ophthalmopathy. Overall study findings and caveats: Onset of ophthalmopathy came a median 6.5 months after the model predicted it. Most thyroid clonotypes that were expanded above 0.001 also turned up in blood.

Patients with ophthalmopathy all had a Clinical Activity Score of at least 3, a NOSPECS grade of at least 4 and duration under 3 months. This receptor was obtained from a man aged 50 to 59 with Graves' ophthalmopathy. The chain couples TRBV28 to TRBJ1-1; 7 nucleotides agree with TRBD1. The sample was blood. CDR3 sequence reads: CASSYTGARNTEAFF. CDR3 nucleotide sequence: TGTGCCAGCAGTTACACAGGGGCGCGGAACACTGAAGCTTTCTTT.